A single sample gave rise to the 28 T cell receptor beta chains below, sequenced in a study of cytomegalovirus exposure and HLA in healthy donors. A multiplex PCR was run with 60 Vbeta primers and 13 Jbeta primers. Assay: immunoSEQ multiplex PCR; the TCRdb copy retains only in-frame clones and omits some. The sample consists of over 150,000 clones, roughly three quarters of them appearing once. The sequencing input was PBMCs. These receptors were taken from a man aged 18 to 35 in good health and CMV-seropositive.

This clone was recorded only once. The chain joins TRBV25-1 to TRBJ1-6; possibly TRBD1 for D (5 bases). CDR1 MGHDK and CDR2 SYGVNS come from the germline V gene. V was cut by 9 bases and J by 10 bases, with 16 bases left in between. The CDR3 is 13 residues long. Written as DNA, the CDR3 is TGTGCCAGTCAACCGGCAGGGAGGTCACCCCTCCACTTT. Translating it yields CASQPAGRSPLHF.

The chain is built from TRBV4-3 and TRBJ1-5; TRBD1 aligns across 10 bases. V lost 5 bases and J lost 5; bases outside the gene matches: 6. Looked up from germline, CDR1 is LGHNA and CDR2 is YSLEER. This CDR3 is 15 amino acids long. The CDR3 nucleotides are TGCGCCAGCAGCTCCCGGACAGGGGGGGATCAGCCCCAGCATTTT. Its translation: CASSSRTGGDQPQHF.

CDR3 loop: CASSEVPGNHNYGYTF. CDR3 in DNA: TGTGCCAGCAGTGAAGTCCCAGGGAACCATAACTATGGCTACACCTTC. The chain recombines TRBV6-4 with TRBJ1-2; tentatively, D is TRBD1 (5 bases). The CDR3 runs to 16 residues. The V gene lost 3 bases and the J gene lost 1 base, with 15 bases spanning the gap. Germline CDR1 reads MRHNA; CDR2 reads SNTAGT.

The rearrangement links TRBV18 to TRBJ1-5; TRBD1 agrees at 9 bases. CDR3 length: 14 residues. V shed 2 bases, J shed 5 bases, and the junction held 1 base outside the gene matches. Per germline, CDR1 KGHSH and CDR2 LQKENI. The CDR3 nucleotides are TGTGCCAGCTCACCAACAGGGGGCGATCAGCCCCAGCATTTT. Translation gives CASSPTGGDQPQHF. Full variable domain (rest looked up from reference TRBV18 and TRBJ1-5): NAGVMQNPRHLVRRRGQEARLRCSPMKGHSHVYWYRQLPEEGLKFMVYLQKENIIDESGMPKERFSAEFPKEGPSILRIQQVVRGDSAAYFCASSPTGGDQPQHFGDGTRLSIL.

The genes are TRBV27 and TRBJ1-2; TRBD1 matches 11 bases. J gave up 5 bases and V 4 bases, and 9 bases lay outside the gene matches. CDR3 length equals 16 residues. The germline V gene encodes CDR1 MNHEY and CDR2 SMNVEV (reference sequence). Written as DNA, the CDR3 is TGTGCCAGCAGTTCCGGACAGGGGGCCTCTAGGTATGGCTACACCTTC. The encoded protein is CASSSGQGASRYGYTF.

The chain is built from TRBV5-1 and TRBJ2-3, with TRBD2 matching over 13 bases. The CDR3 covers 16 residues. CDR1 is SGHRS, CDR2 YFSETQ, per germline. V shed 3 bases and J 3 bases; nucleotides not matched to a gene: 4. This chain's CDR3 is CASSSGLAGSTDTQYF. CDR3 nucleotide sequence: TGCGCCAGCAGCTCGGGACTAGCGGGGAGTACAGATACGCAGTATTTT.

V usage is TRBV7-3 and J usage is TRBJ2-7; 10 bases agree with TRBD2. The V gene end was trimmed by 5 bases and the J gene end by 0 bases; junction bases not matched to a gene: 4. The V gene's germline CDR1 is SGHTA and CDR2 FQGTGA. This CDR3 region has 15 residues. CDR3 in DNA: TGTGCCAGCAGCCCTTCTAGCGGGGGCTCCTACGAGCAGTACTTC. It specifies CASSPSSGGSYEQYF.

Here the CDR3 DNA reads TGCAGCGCATGGCAGGGGCGGACGAACACTGAAGCTTTCTTT. Protein product: CSAWQGRTNTEAFF. The chain combines TRBV29-1 with TRBJ1-1, with D possibly being TRBD1 (6 bases). Per the germline V gene, CDR1 is SQVTM and CDR2 is ANQGSEA. V lost 7 bases, J lost 1 base, and 16 bases lay in between. This CDR3 has 14 residues.

The V call is TRBV7-8, the J call TRBJ1-2; a possible D gene is TRBD1 (5 bases). Trimming pared 0 bases from V and 4 bases from J, leaving 12 bases between. This CDR3 spans 15 amino acids. From germline, CDR1 is SGHVS and CDR2 FQNEAQ. The CDR3: CASSLAAGTSYGYTF. DNA of the CDR3: TGTGCCAGCAGCTTAGCGGCAGGGACTTCCTATGGCTACACCTTC.

This chain uses TRBV30 with TRBJ2-5; 9 bases align to TRBD2. The CDR3 loop spans 15 amino acids. Germline V gene lookup returns CDR1 GTSNPN and CDR2 SVGIG (reference sequence). With V trimmed by 6 bases and J by 2 bases, 10 bases remained unmatched. The CDR3 spells CACQWRGGPQETQYF. The CDR3 coding sequence is TGTGCCTGTCAGTGGCGGGGGGGCCCTCAAGAGACCCAGTACTTC. Combining the CDR3 with reference TRBV30 and TRBJ2-5 gives the whole variable domain SQTIHQWPATLVQPVGSPLSLECTVEGTSNPNLYWYRQAAGRGLQLLFYSVGIGQISSEVPQNLSASRPQDRQFILSSKKLLLSDSGFYLCACQWRGGPQETQYFGPGTRLLVL.

The count of this clone is one. The chain carries TRBV14 and TRBJ1-3; a possible D gene is TRBD1 (5 bases). This CDR3 is built from 16 residues. Trimming took 0 bases from V and 0 from J, leaving 9 bases between them. Germline loops: CDR1 SGHDN, CDR2 FVKESK. This CDR3 reads CASSQDKGYSGNTIYF. As DNA, the CDR3 is TGTGCCAGCAGCCAAGATAAGGGGTACTCTGGAAACACCATATATTTT.

V gene TRBV6-5 combines with J gene TRBJ1-1, with 11 bases identical to TRBD1. Germline-derived CDR1 and CDR2 are MNHEY and SVGAGI. This CDR3 is built from 16 residues. With V trimmed by 3 bases and J by 7 bases, 10 bases remained unmatched. The DNA for the CDR3 is TGTGCCAGCAGTTATTTCGGGACAGGGGGTCGTGATGAAGCTTTCTTT. Protein sequence: CASSYFGTGGRDEAFF.

CDR3 bases: TGCGCCAGCAGCTTGGCCCGACAAACAGAGGAAAAACTGTTTTTT. Translating it yields CASSLARQTEEKLFF. The V gene is TRBV5-1, the J gene TRBJ1-4; D is uncertain. This CDR3 contains 15 residues. Trimming left V 0 bases short and J 8 bases short, with 14 bases between. In germline, CDR1 is SGHRS, CDR2 YFSETQ. Full variable domain (rest looked up from reference TRBV5-1 and TRBJ1-4): KAGVTQTPRYLIKTRGQQVTLSCSPISGHRSVSWYQQTPGQGLQFLFEYFSETQRNKGNFPGRFSGRQFSNSRSEMNVSTLELGDSALYLCASSLARQTEEKLFFGSGTQLSVL.

This chain joins TRBV6-6 and TRBJ1-2, with D uncertain. V was clipped by 0 bases and J by 3 bases, with 8 bases between them. CDR1 is MNHNY, CDR2 SVGAGI, per germline (reference sequence). CDR3 length: 14 amino acids. CDR3 sequence reads: CASSYSSGYYGYTF. CDR3 DNA: TGTGCCAGCAGTTACTCTTCGGGGTACTATGGCTACACCTTC.

This clone was found a few times. V gene TRBV5-5 combines with J gene TRBJ2-7; 8 bases agree with TRBD1. The CDR3 spans 13 residues. Germline trimming cut 4 bases from V and 7 bases from J; bases unmatched to any gene: 7. Per the germline V gene, CDR1 is SGHKS and CDR2 is YYEKEE (reference sequence). The CDR3 loop is CASSTDRAPEQYF. The CDR3 region has the DNA TGTGCCAGCAGCACGGACAGGGCCCCAGAGCAGTACTTC.

The chain employs TRBV13 and TRBJ2-1; TRBD2 agrees at 13 bases. The V gene end was trimmed by 5 bases and the J gene end by 6 bases; junction bases not matched to a gene: 4. The germline V gene has CDR1 PRHDT and CDR2 FYEKMQ (reference sequence). This CDR3 region has 15 residues. CDR3 nucleotide sequence: TGTGCCAGCAGCGGACTAGCGGGAGAGGGCAATGAGCAGTTCTTC. Amino acid sequence: CASSGLAGEGNEQFF.

The chain has TRBV19 and TRBJ2-2; 8 bases match TRBD1. The CDR3 spans 14 residues. Germline lookup yields CDR1 LNHDA and CDR2 SQIVND (reference sequence). With 8 bases clipped from V and 6 bases from J, the junction kept 8 bases outside the gene matches. The CDR3 is CASGQGDWSGELFF. In nucleotides, the CDR3 is TGTGCCAGTGGACAGGGAGATTGGTCCGGGGAGCTGTTTTTT.

This clone showed up just once. V usage is TRBV2 and J usage is TRBJ2-1; D is perhaps TRBD2 (6 bases). The V gene lost 6 bases and the J gene lost 4 bases, with 22 bases spanning the gap. The CDR3 is made up of 17 amino acids. Germline CDR1 and CDR2: SNHLY and FYNNEI. As DNA, the CDR3 is TGTGCCAGCAGGGACGTCTTTACCGGGGAGGAGTACAATGAGCAGTTCTTC. This translates into CASRDVFTGEEYNEQFF.

The chain links TRBV18 to TRBJ1-4; D is unresolved. The germline V gene encodes CDR1 KGHSH and CDR2 LQKENI. This CDR3 spans 15 amino acids. The V end lost 3 bases, the J end lost 3 bases, and 11 bases lay between the germline ends. CDR3 in amino acids: CASSPMELPNEKLFF. The CDR3 DNA follows: TGTGCCAGCTCACCTATGGAGCTACCTAATGAAAAACTGTTTTTT.

The chain joins TRBV27 to TRBJ2-7, with 11 positions matching TRBD2. CDR1 is MNHEY and CDR2 is SMNVEV in the germline V gene (reference sequence). The CDR3 has 16 amino acids. With V trimmed by 4 bases and J by 2 bases, 7 bases remained unmatched. CDR3 residues: CASSSLRSGRAYEQYF. In DNA, the CDR3 is TGTGCCAGCAGTTCCCTCCGTAGCGGGAGGGCCTACGAGCAGTACTTC.

The V call is TRBV9, the J call TRBJ2-2; no definite D call. The V gene's germline CDR1 is SGDLS and CDR2 YYNGEE. The ends were cut back, 1 base at V and 6 bases at J, with 4 bases in the middle. This CDR3 comprises 12 residues. The CDR3 here is CASSVTAGELFF. DNA of the CDR3: TGTGCCAGCAGCGTAACGGCCGGGGAGCTGTTTTTT.

This clone was seen a handful of times. The V call is TRBV4-1, the J call TRBJ2-7; a weak D match, TRBD2 (5 bases). Deletions cut 0 bases from V and 1 base from J, with 13 bases between. CDR1 and CDR2 from the germline V gene are MGHRA and YSYEKL. The CDR3 totals 16 residues. The CDR3 DNA sequence: TGCGCCAGCAGCCAAGATCCATTCCGGGGATCCTACGAGCAGTACTTC. Amino acids: CASSQDPFRGSYEQYF.

The chain links TRBV7-2 to TRBJ1-6; 7 bases are shared with TRBD1. Looked up from germline, CDR1 is SGHTA and CDR2 is FQGNSA. This CDR3 has 16 residues. V shed 4 bases, J shed 7 bases, and the junction held 10 bases outside the gene matches. The CDR3 sequence: CASSYFTGVPNSPLHF. In nucleotides, the CDR3 is TGTGCCAGCAGCTACTTCACAGGGGTTCCGAATTCACCCCTCCACTTT.

The chain couples TRBV13 to TRBJ2-3, with 11 bases matching TRBD1. V lost 5 bases to trimming and J lost 12 bases; unmatched junction nucleotides: 10. In germline, CDR1 is PRHDT, CDR2 FYEKMQ (reference sequence). The CDR3 runs 14 residues. In DNA, the CDR3 is TGTGCCAGCAGCCCGCCGGGACAGGGGGGGACTCAGTATTTT. Protein: CASSPPGQGGTQYF.

The chain joins TRBV15 to TRBJ2-7; D unclear. This CDR3 region has 12 residues. Looked up from germline, CDR1 is LNHNV and CDR2 is YYDKDF (reference sequence). Trimming removed 5 bases from V and 3 bases from J, with 8 bases in between. CDR3 sequence reads: CATSGLIYEQYF. CDR3 coding DNA: TGTGCCACCAGCGGGCTAATCTACGAGCAGTACTTC. Full variable domain (rest looked up from reference TRBV15 and TRBJ2-7): DAMVIQNPRYQVTQFGKPVTLSCSQTLNHNVMYWYQQKSSQAPKLLFHYYDKDFNNEADTPDNFQSRRPNTSFCFLDIRSPGLGDTAMYLCATSGLIYEQYFGPGTRLTVT.

This clone was seen only once. The V call is TRBV14, the J call TRBJ2-4; D gene ambiguous. The germline V and J ends were trimmed by 1 base and 0 bases, with 7 bases remaining between them. CDR1 and CDR2 (germline): SGHDN, FVKESK. The CDR3 totals 15 residues. CDR3 nucleotide sequence: TGTGCCAGCAGCCAAGGTGCGTTAGCCAAAAACATTCAGTACTTC. The encoded protein is CASSQGALAKNIQYF.

The V call is TRBV23-1, the J call TRBJ2-7; TRBD1 aligns across 9 bases. TRBV23-1 is known as an ORF, though its function is uncertain. Germline trimming cut 3 bases from V and 6 bases from J; bases unmatched to any gene: 9. This CDR3 contains 15 residues. The CDR3 sequence is CASSQTRDRESEQYF. The CDR3 DNA reads TGCGCCAGCAGTCAGACTCGGGACAGGGAGTCCGAGCAGTACTTC.

The V gene is TRBV4-3, the J gene TRBJ1-5; TRBD1 is a possible D gene (6 bases). Germline loops: CDR1 LGHNA, CDR2 YSLEER. This CDR3 is built from 16 residues. V was shortened by 4 bases and J by 2 bases, with 15 bases between the two germline ends. This CDR3 reads CASSRSIEGGNQPQHF. The CDR3, as DNA: TGCGCCAGCAGCCGCAGTATTGAGGGGGGCAATCAGCCCCAGCATTTT.